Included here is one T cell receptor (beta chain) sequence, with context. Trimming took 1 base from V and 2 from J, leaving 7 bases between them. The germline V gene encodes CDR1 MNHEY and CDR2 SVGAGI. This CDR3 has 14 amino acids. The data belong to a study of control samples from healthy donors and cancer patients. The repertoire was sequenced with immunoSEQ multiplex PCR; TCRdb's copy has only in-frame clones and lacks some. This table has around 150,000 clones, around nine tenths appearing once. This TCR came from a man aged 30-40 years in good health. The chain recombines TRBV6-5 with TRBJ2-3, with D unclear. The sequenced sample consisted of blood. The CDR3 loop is CASSYFPHTDTQYF. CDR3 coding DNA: TGTGCCAGCAGTTACTTCCCCCACACAGATACGCAGTATTTT.